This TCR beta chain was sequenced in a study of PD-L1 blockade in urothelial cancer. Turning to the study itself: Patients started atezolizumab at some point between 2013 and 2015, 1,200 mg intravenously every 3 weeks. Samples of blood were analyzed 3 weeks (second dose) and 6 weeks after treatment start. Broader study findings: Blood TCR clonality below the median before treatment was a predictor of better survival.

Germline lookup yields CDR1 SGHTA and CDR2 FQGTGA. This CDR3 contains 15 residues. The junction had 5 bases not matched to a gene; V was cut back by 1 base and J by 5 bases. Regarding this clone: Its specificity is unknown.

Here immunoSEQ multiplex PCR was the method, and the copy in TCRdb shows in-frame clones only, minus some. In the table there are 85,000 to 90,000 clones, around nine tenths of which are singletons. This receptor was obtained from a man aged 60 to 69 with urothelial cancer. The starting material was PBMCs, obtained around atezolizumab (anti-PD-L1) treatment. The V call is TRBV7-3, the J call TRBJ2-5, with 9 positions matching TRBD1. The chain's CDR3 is CASSLRGTGPETQYF. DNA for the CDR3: TGTGCCAGCAGCTTAAGGGGGACAGGGCCCGAGACCCAGTACTTC.